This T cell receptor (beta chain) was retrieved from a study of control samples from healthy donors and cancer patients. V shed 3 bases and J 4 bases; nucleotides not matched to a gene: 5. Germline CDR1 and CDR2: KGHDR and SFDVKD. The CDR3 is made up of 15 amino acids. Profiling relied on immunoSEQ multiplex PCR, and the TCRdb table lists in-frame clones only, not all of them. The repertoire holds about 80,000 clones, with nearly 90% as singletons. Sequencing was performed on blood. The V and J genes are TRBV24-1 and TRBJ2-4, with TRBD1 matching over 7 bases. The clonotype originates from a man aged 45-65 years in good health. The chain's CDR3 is CATSDNRDRKNIQYF. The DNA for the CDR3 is TGTGCCACCAGTGATAACCGGGACAGAAAAAACATTCAGTACTTC.